A selection of T cell receptor beta chains follows, all from one sample in a study of glioma-infiltrating T cells. Via MiXCR, TCRdb re-called the multiplex PCR reads, giving one row per CDR3 protein. The table shows 100,000 to 150,000 distinct CDR3 sequences, with under 30% occurring only once. Sequenced material: glioma tissue, nonneoplastic brain tissue, or PBMCs (not recorded which). These receptors were collected from a human donor with low-grade glioma or glioblastoma, undergoing nonglioma brain surgery, or in good health (not recorded which). The CDR3 runs from the conserved cysteine through the conserved F or W. Each record gives: J gene, D gene, clone size, V gene, CDR3 DNA, CDR3 protein. A D gene is named only where the DNA matches it firmly. Part of the rows lack a size; the others show once, few, many or a class for expanded clones.

TRBJ1-1,.,.,TRBV11-2,TGTGCCAGCAGCTCTGGCCCAAGGCTTGAAGCTTTCTTT,CASSSGPRLEAFF
TRBJ1-5,.,many,TRBV27,TGTGCCAGCAGTGCCTACAGGGCTGGTCAGCCCCAGCATTTT,CASSAYRAGQPQHF
TRBJ2-5,TRBD2,.,TRBV28,TGTGCCAGCAGCCATCCGGGGACTACGAAGGCAATACAAGAGACCCAGTACTTC,CASSHPGTTKAIQETQYF
TRBJ1-2,TRBD1,few,TRBV27,TGTGCCAGCAGTATGACCCGCCCCAGAAAGGGGGCCTATGGCTACACCTTC,CASSMTRPRKGAYGYTF
TRBJ1-2,TRBD1,few,TRBV11-2,TGTGCCAGCAGCTCTACCGGGACAGGGGTCTATGGCTACACCTTC,CASSSTGTGVYGYTF
TRBJ1-6,.,.,TRBV7-2,TGTGCCAGCAGCTTATCCGTTTTATGGGGTCAGGTTAATTCACCCCTCCACTTT,CASSLSVLWGQVNSPLHF
TRBJ2-2,.,many,TRBV6-1,TGTGCCAGCAGTTTTGGACGGAGGAACACCGGGGAGCTGTTTTTT,CASSFGRRNTGELFF
TRBJ2-2,.,.,TRBV6-2/TRBV6-3,TGTGCCAGCAGTTACTCGGTCCCCTCCCACACCGGGGAGCTGTTTTTT,CASSYSVPSHTGELFF
TRBJ1-2,.,many,TRBV6-1,TGTGCCAGCAGTCGACTGACCTATGGCTACACCTTC,CASSRLTYGYTF
TRBJ2-1,.,.,TRBV9,TGTGCCAGCAGCGTAGAAAGGGCCCAAGAGCAGTTCTTC,CASSVERAQEQFF
TRBJ1-1,.,many,TRBV6-2/TRBV6-3,TGTGCCAGCAGTTACGGGGGCGCCGGGAACACTGAAGCTTTCTTT,CASSYGGAGNTEAFF
TRBJ2-3,.,many,TRBV20-1,TGCAGTGCTAGTCCCCGGGGACCAGATACGCAGTATTTT,CSASPRGPDTQYF
TRBJ1-1,.,few,TRBV7-3,TGTGCCAGCAGCTTAGGCCCGGGGGGCACTGAAGCTTTCTTT,CASSLGPGGTEAFF
TRBJ1-5,.,many,TRBV27,TGTGCCAGCACCCGGGTATTTGTGACAGGTAGCAATCAGCCCCAGCATTTT,CASTRVFVTGSNQPQHF
TRBJ1-2,.,.,TRBV6-1,TGTGCCAGCCGTGGGGACACTTTCTATGGCTACACCTTC,CASRGDTFYGYTF
TRBJ1-3,TRBD1,.,TRBV10-3,TGTGCCATCAGCGAACAGGGGGTCTCTGGAAACACCATATATTTT,CAISEQGVSGNTIYF
TRBJ1-2,TRBD1,.,TRBV7-2,TGTGCCAGCAGCCGGACAGGGTGGGTTGGCTACACCTTC,CASSRTGWVGYTF
TRBJ2-5,.,.,TRBV3-1,TGTGCCAGCAGCTCTCAGGAGGAGACCCAGTACTTC,CASSSQEETQYF
TRBJ1-2,.,few,TRBV19,TGTGCCAGTAGTCCCGACAGGACCTCGTATGGCTACACCTTC,CASSPDRTSYGYTF
TRBJ2-5,TRBD2,few,TRBV7-9,TGTGCCAGCAGCTTAGAGATCGGGGGGGAAGAGACCCAGTACTTC,CASSLEIGGEETQYF
TRBJ1-3,TRBD1,.,TRBV11-2,TGTGCCAGCAGCGCACAGGGGTATTTTGGAAACACCATATATTTT,CASSAQGYFGNTIYF
TRBJ1-5,TRBD1,many,TRBV15,TGTGCCACCAGCAGAGGCCCAGACAGGGCTGGTCAGCCCCAGCATTTT,CATSRGPDRAGQPQHF
TRBJ1-2,TRBD1,few,TRBV20-1,TGCAGCTTACCCAGTAGACGACAGGGGGCAGTTGGCTACACCTTC,CSLPSRRQGAVGYTF
TRBJ1-6,TRBD1,few,TRBV28,TGTGCCAGCAGTGAGAGGGACAGGGGAACCTATAATTCACCCCTCCACTTT,CASSERDRGTYNSPLHF
TRBJ2-1,TRBD2,.,TRBV9,TGTGCCAGCAGCGTAGCGGTAGCGGGGGGTGACAATGAGCAGTTCTTC,CASSVAVAGGDNEQFF
TRBJ2-1,TRBD2,once,TRBV7-9,TGTGCCAGCAGCCTCCGGGGGGGGGCCTATAATGAGCAGTTCTTC,CASSLRGGAYNEQFF
TRBJ2-3,TRBD1,.,TRBV24-1,TGTGCCACCAGTGATACGAGGGGGCGTACAGATACGCAGTATTTT,CATSDTRGRTDTQYF
TRBJ1-1,TRBD1,few,TRBV7-9,TGTGCCAGCAGCTTGAGGACAGGGAGGGAAGCTTTCTTT,CASSLRTGREAFF
TRBJ1-3,TRBD1,few,TRBV5-1,TGCGCCAGCAGCACCCGGACAGGGGGCCTCTCTGGAAACACCATATATTTT,CASSTRTGGLSGNTIYF
TRBJ2-2,.,.,TRBV5-6,TGTGCCAGCATGTTGACAGTGAACACCGGGGAGCTGTTTTTT,CASMLTVNTGELFF
TRBJ1-5,.,many,TRBV20-1,TGCAGTGCTGGGGGATCGGGGGATAGCAATCAGCCCCAGCATTTT,CSAGGSGDSNQPQHF
TRBJ2-1,.,once,TRBV10-3,TGTGCCATCGGCCCCCTTGACAATGAGCAGTTCTTC,CAIGPLDNEQFF
TRBJ1-2,.,few,TRBV29-1,TGCAGCGTTGAAGGCTCGGCAGTAGATGGCTACACCTTC,CSVEGSAVDGYTF
TRBJ1-5,TRBD1,few,TRBV20-1,TGCAGTGCCGGACCCGGGACAGGGGCGTGGGGCAATCAGCCCCAGCATTTT,CSAGPGTGAWGNQPQHF
TRBJ1-1,.,many,TRBV20-1,TGCAGTGCTAGAGACAGGAACACTGAAGCTTTCTTT,CSARDRNTEAFF
TRBJ2-1,.,few,TRBV2,TGTGCCAGCAGTGATAGGGACACCAGCCGGAATGAGCAGTTCTTC,CASSDRDTSRNEQFF